This record looks at one T cell receptor beta chain sequence and its context. This clonotype appeared a few times. This receptor's antigen is unknown. Per-base quality was not reported, and no clone a single base away is much larger than it. The method behind the library was PCR. For sequencing, an Illumina HiSeq 2500 was employed. TCR library preparation used molecular barcoding, with unique molecular identifiers applied to normalize quantification of the TCRbeta repertoire. The raw public reads went through TCRdb reprocessing: fastp at Q25, MiXCR clone calling, in-frame beta chains kept. CDR3 protein sequences are deduplicated, and each keeps its most common genes and DNA. This sample holds roughly 500,000 distinct CDR3 sequences; 32% were observed only once. The ten largest make up 2.4% of the sample. V and J are trimmed by 2 bases and 2 bases, and the gene matches miss 6 bases of the junction. Taken from cysteine to phenylalanine, the CDR3 has 16 residues. Only the CDR3 DNA is retained, 48 bases long and in frame from the first base. The germline V gene sets CDR1 to ENHRY and CDR2 to SYGVKD.

The data were obtained in a study of T-cell reconstitution after alpha-beta-depleted transplantation in children (dated by TCRdb to about 2016). Context from the whole study: Using TCR repertoire profiling, the study followed T-cell immune reconstitution in a quantitative way in children after TCRalphabeta/CD19-depleted allogeneic hematopoietic cell transplantation.

This receptor was obtained from a human donor who donated a stem cell graft to a child with aplastic anemia. This sample comprised PBMCs from the stem cell graft donor, obtained from the stem cell graft. The receptor chain draws on TRBV10-3 and TRBJ2-7; the junction holds 10 bases that match TRBD1. For the CDR3, the sequence is CAISEPGTGVTYEQYF. The DNA is as follows: TGTGCCATCAGTGAGCCTGGGACAGGGGTCACCTACGAGCAGTACTTC.